Below are 25 T cell receptor beta chains sequenced from a single sample in a study of blood T cell repertoires in COVID-19. Repertoires were generated with immunoSEQ multiplex PCR, while TCRdb's copy carries only in-frame clones and drops some. The data hold about 280,000 clones, with about 85% observed a single time. What was sequenced was PBMCs or T cells enriched from blood (not recorded which). The receptors derive from a woman in her forties or fifties who had recovered from COVID-19.

The V gene is TRBV27, the J gene TRBJ2-5, with a tentative D call TRBD2 (6 bases). The CDR3 has 15 amino acids. Germline values: CDR1 MNHEY, CDR2 SMNVEV (reference sequence). The V and J ends lost 3 bases and 5 bases respectively, with 16 bases between them. DNA for the CDR3: TGTGCCAGCAGTTTGAGGCTCATTCGGGGGGAGACCCAGTACTTC. Translated, it gives CASSLRLIRGETQYF.

This clone was counted a few times. The rearrangement uses TRBV7-2 and TRBJ2-1; 8 bases are shared with TRBD2. V shed 2 bases and J 0 bases; nucleotides not matched to a gene: 12. The V gene's germline CDR1 is SGHTA and CDR2 FQGNSA. The CDR3 contains 19 residues. CDR3: CASSLTPPSGLSSYNEQFF. The CDR3 nucleotides are TGTGCCAGCAGCTTAACCCCCCCTAGCGGGCTGAGCTCCTACAATGAGCAGTTCTTC.

The gene calls are TRBV2 and TRBJ2-3; 9 nucleotides match TRBD1. With V trimmed by 4 bases and J by 5 bases, 7 bases remained unmatched. The germline gives CDR1 SNHLY, CDR2 FYNNEI. CDR3 length: 15 amino acids. This CDR3 is CASSGGTGSKDTQYF. The CDR3 DNA follows: TGTGCCAGCAGTGGAGGGACAGGGAGTAAAGATACGCAGTATTTT.

V is TRBV9 and J is TRBJ1-2; TRBD1 is a possible D gene (6 bases). V lost 3 bases and J lost 3, with 15 bases in between. The CDR3 has 15 amino acids. Germline assignment: CDR1 SGDLS and CDR2 YYNGEE. CDR3 nucleotide sequence: TGTGCCAGCAGCGCTTCTCCCGGGACACACTATGGCTACACCTTC. The encoded protein is CASSASPGTHYGYTF.

CDR3 nucleotides: TGTGCCAGCTCCCGGACAGGGGGCACTGAAGCTTTCTTT. This sequence encodes CASSRTGGTEAFF. The J gene is TRBJ1-1, the V gene TRBV11-2, with TRBD1 matching over 10 bases. Germline-derived CDR1 and CDR2 are SGHAT and FQNNGV. The CDR3 loop spans 13 amino acids. Germline trimming cut 8 bases from V and 4 bases from J; bases unmatched to any gene: 4.

V usage is TRBV12-5 and J usage is TRBJ1-1, with 9 bases identical to TRBD1. CDR1 is LGHNT and CDR2 is FRNRAP in the germline V gene. This CDR3 contains 18 residues. V shed 1 base, J shed 6 bases, and the junction held 15 bases outside the gene matches. The CDR3 is CASGLAPRGDRESPEAFF. CDR3 bases: TGTGCTAGTGGTTTGGCACCGAGAGGGGACAGGGAGTCGCCTGAAGCTTTCTTT.

The chain carries TRBV29-1 and TRBJ1-1; 10 bases map to TRBD1. The CDR3 is made up of 13 amino acids. V gave up 5 bases and J gave up 4 bases; unmatched junction bases: 4. Germline V lookup: CDR1 SQVTM, CDR2 ANQGSEA. DNA for the CDR3: TGCAGCGTTCCCAGGACAGGGGGCACTGAAGCTTTCTTT. It is translated as CSVPRTGGTEAFF.

This clone showed up just a few times. The rearrangement links TRBV9 to TRBJ1-3, with TRBD1 identical over 7 bases. This CDR3 comprises 17 residues. Germline lookup yields CDR1 SGDLS and CDR2 YYNGEE. The V gene end was trimmed by 0 bases and the J gene end by 4 bases; junction bases not matched to a gene: 10. In DNA form, the CDR3 reads TGTGCCAGCAGCGTAGAACCCACGGGACAGCTCGGAAACACCATATATTTT. Translation: CASSVEPTGQLGNTIYF.

The chain couples TRBV5-1 to TRBJ2-2; TRBD2 is a possible D gene (6 bases). CDR1 and CDR2 from the germline V gene are SGHRS and YFSETQ. The CDR3 loop spans 15 amino acids. The V gene lost 4 bases and the J gene lost 3 bases, with 13 bases spanning the gap. CDR3 DNA sequence: TGCGCCAGCAGCCCGCCGGGACTTCACACCGGGGAGCTGTTTTTT. This encodes CASSPPGLHTGELFF.

This clone occurred a few times. The chain uses TRBV7-8 and TRBJ2-7, with D hard to call. CDR1 and CDR2 (germline): SGHVS, FQNEAQ. The CDR3 runs to 11 residues. V was shortened by 5 bases and J by 6 bases, with 8 bases between the two germline ends. This CDR3 is CASSGRGEQYF. The CDR3 region has the DNA TGTGCCAGCAGCGGAAGAGGCGAGCAGTACTTC.

This chain connects TRBV29-1 to TRBJ2-7; 9 positions agree with TRBD1. Germline V gene lookup returns CDR1 SQVTM and CDR2 ANQGSEA. J lost 6 bases, V lost 4 bases, and 10 bases had no gene match. CDR3 size: 14 residues. The CDR3 loop reads CSVVQGAVTGEQYF. Here the CDR3 DNA reads TGCAGCGTTGTACAGGGGGCGGTTACGGGCGAGCAGTACTTC.

CDR3 residues: CASSFTYEQYF. CDR3 DNA sequence: TGTGCCAGCAGTTTCACCTACGAGCAGTACTTC. The J gene is TRBJ2-7, the V gene TRBV12-3 or TRBV12-4; D unresolved. V was cut by 3 bases and J by 2 bases, with 2 bases left in between. This CDR3 is 11 amino acids long.

The chain links TRBV28 to TRBJ1-4; TRBD1 aligns across 10 bases. Per the germline V gene, CDR1 is MDHEN and CDR2 is SYDVKM. This CDR3 contains 15 residues. V was pared by 5 bases and J by 8 bases, with 8 bases of the junction left unmatched. The DNA of the CDR3 is TGTGCCAGCAGTCCTACCGGACAGGGGGACGAAAAACTGTTTTTT. Translated, it gives CASSPTGQGDEKLFF. Combining the CDR3 with reference TRBV28 and TRBJ1-4 gives the whole variable domain DVKVTQSSRYLVKRTGEKVFLECVQDMDHENMFWYRQDPGLGLRLIYFSYDVKMKEKGDIPEGYSVSREKKERFSLILESASTNQTSMYLCASSPTGQGDEKLFFGSGTQLSVL.

V usage is TRBV10-3 and J usage is TRBJ2-3, with D unresolved. Germline V gene data show CDR1 as ENHRY and CDR2 as SYGVKD. The CDR3 is made up of 12 amino acids. V dropped 2 bases and J dropped 4 bases, with 4 bases sitting between them. CDR3 nucleotide sequence: TGTGCCATCAGTGAGGCAGCAGATACGCAGTATTTT. This sequence encodes CAISEAADTQYF.

The chain recombines TRBV19 with TRBJ1-1; the D gene is possibly TRBD1 (5 bases). V lost 1 base, J lost 5 bases, and 14 bases lay in between. Germline values: CDR1 LNHDA, CDR2 SQIVND (reference sequence). The CDR3 has 15 amino acids. CDR3 nucleotide sequence: TGTGCCAGTAGTATAGTGGGGCAGGGCAAGACTGAAGCTTTCTTT. Encoded protein: CASSIVGQGKTEAFF. The variable domain in full, completed from reference TRBV19 and TRBJ1-1, reads DGGITQSPKYLFRKEGQNVTLSCEQNLNHDAMYWYRQDPGQGLRLIYYSQIVNDFQKGDIAEGYSVSREKKESFPLTVTSAQKNPTAFYLCASSIVGQGKTEAFFGQGTRLTVV.

This clone came up once. V usage is TRBV6-1 and J usage is TRBJ2-3; 8 positions agree with TRBD1. Germline V lookup: CDR1 MNHNS, CDR2 SASEGT. There are 15 residues in the CDR3. V trimming: 2 bases; J trimming: 4 bases; junction bases outside the gene matches: 5. In nucleotides, the CDR3 is TGTGCCAGCAGTGAACAGGGGGCTGTTTCAGATACGCAGTATTTT. Its protein product is CASSEQGAVSDTQYF.

The chain recombines TRBV27 with TRBJ1-1; D call uncertain. Germline loops: CDR1 MNHEY, CDR2 SMNVEV (reference sequence). This CDR3 spans 15 amino acids. V lost 3 bases, J lost 1 base, and 12 bases lay in between. As DNA, the CDR3 is TGTGCCAGCAGTTTGTCACAGAAAGGGAACACTGAAGCTTTCTTT. It translates to CASSLSQKGNTEAFF.

The chain has TRBV12-3 or TRBV12-4 and TRBJ1-1, with TRBD1 as a possible D gene (5 bases). The ends were cut back, 6 bases at V and 1 base at J, with 9 bases in the middle. This CDR3 is 13 amino acids long. The CDR3 protein is CASSRQRNTEAFF. The CDR3 region has the DNA TGTGCCAGCAGCCGACAGAGGAACACTGAAGCTTTCTTT.

Here the CDR3 reads CASSPGLGGTDTQYF. The CDR3 DNA sequence: TGTGCCAGCAGCCCAGGACTAGGTGGCACAGATACGCAGTATTTT. The chain combines TRBV5-4 with TRBJ2-3, with TRBD2 matching 7 bases. V shed 4 bases, J shed 1 base, and the junction held 6 bases outside the gene matches. The CDR3 is 15 amino acids. Germline V CDR1 and CDR2: SGHNT, YYREEE (reference sequence).

This chain uses TRBV6-1 with TRBJ2-2, with TRBD2 matching over 13 bases. The CDR3 length is 15 residues. V was pared by 2 bases and J by 6 bases, with 0 bases of the junction left unmatched. The germline V gene has CDR1 MNHNS and CDR2 SASEGT. CDR3 in amino acids: CASSETSGGAGELFF. The CDR3 DNA reads TGTGCCAGCAGTGAAACTAGCGGGGGGGCCGGGGAGCTGTTTTTT.

This clone was seen more than once but under ten times. The chain employs TRBV19 and TRBJ1-6, with TRBD1 identical over 9 bases. Germline-derived CDR1 and CDR2 are LNHDA and SQIVND (reference sequence). The CDR3 runs 14 residues. The V and J ends lost 7 bases and 11 bases, in that order; junction bases with no gene match: 9. CDR3 coding DNA: TGTGCCAGTACTGGGGACAGGGATAGAGCACCCCTCCACTTT. Protein: CASTGDRDRAPLHF.

The rearrangement links TRBV19 to TRBJ1-5; no clear D. V was clipped by 0 bases and J by 6 bases, with 12 bases between them. This CDR3 region has 15 residues. CDR1 and CDR2 from the germline V gene are LNHDA and SQIVND (reference sequence). In nucleotides, the CDR3 is TGTGCCAGTAGTATAGAACAGCAGTACTTTCAGCCCCAGCATTTT. Translation: CASSIEQQYFQPQHF.

The chain has TRBV9 and TRBJ2-2; TRBD1 matches at 12 bases. Germline V CDR1 and CDR2: SGDLS, YYNGEE. J lost 7 bases, V lost 0 bases, and 4 bases had no gene match. The CDR3 extends over 16 amino acids. The CDR3 region is CASSVGDRGLGGELFF. The CDR3, as DNA: TGTGCCAGCAGCGTAGGGGACAGGGGGCTCGGCGGGGAGCTGTTTTTT. The variable domain in full, completed from reference TRBV9 and TRBJ2-2, reads DSGVTQTPKHLITATGQRVTLRCSPRSGDLSVYWYQQSLDQGLQFLIQYYNGEERAKGNILERFSAQQFPDLHSELNLSSLELGDSALYFCASSVGDRGLGGELFFGEGSRLTVL.

Comment on this clone: The sample holds other DNA sequences that translate to the same CDR3. V gene TRBV6-5 combines with J gene TRBJ1-4; D is possibly TRBD1 (5 bases). V gave up 6 bases and J gave up 2 bases, with 10 bases separating them. The CDR3 covers 14 residues. CDR1 MNHEY and CDR2 SVGAGI come from the germline V gene. The CDR3 region is CASRPGVTNEKLFF. The CDR3 nucleotides read TGTGCCAGCAGGCCGGGGGTGACTAATGAAAAACTGTTTTTT.

CDR3 sequence: CATWLGSYNEQFF. Here the CDR3 DNA reads TGTGCCACCTGGCTCGGGTCCTACAATGAGCAGTTCTTC. V gene TRBV6-5 combines with J gene TRBJ2-1; D is unclear. V was trimmed by 10 bases and J by 1 base, leaving 11 bases between them. Germline V CDR1 and CDR2: MNHEY, SVGAGI. The CDR3 is 13 amino acids.